This TCR beta chain was documented in a study of early T cells in non-severe SARS-CoV-2 infection. Losses at the gene ends were 4 bases for V and 0 bases for J; bases not matched to a gene: 7. The CDR3 totals 16 residues. Germline values: CDR1 MGHRA, CDR2 YSYEKL. TCRdb re-called the 5' RACE reads through MiXCR, storing one row per CDR3 protein. The sample carries roughly 10,000 distinct CDR3 sequences, 4% to 5.5% recorded once. Specimen: whole blood. The TCR was taken from an adult who was a healthcare worker with PCR-confirmed SARS-CoV-2 infection or an uninfected control (not recorded which). The rearrangement joins TRBV4-1 to TRBJ1-2; TRBD1 aligns across 8 bases. CDR3 amino acids: CASSPGQAPANYGYTF. CDR3 sequence (DNA): TGCGCCAGCAGCCCGGGACAGGCTCCAGCTAACTATGGCTACACCTTC.